A single sample gave rise to the 13 T cell receptor beta chains below, sequenced in a study of shared clonotypes between healthy human individuals. CD45RO-negative, CCR7-selected cells formed the naive CD8 fraction, which excluded terminally differentiated effector memory CD45RA+ cells. Produced via immunoSEQ multiplex PCR; TCRdb's table is partial and in-frame only. The data hold around 2,000,000 clones, with roughly 95% observed a single time. Material: naive CD8+ T cells sorted from blood. All receptors derive from a man younger than 35 in good health.

The chain recombines TRBV27 with TRBJ2-3; D remains ambiguous. Trimming shortened V by 3 bases and J by 5 bases, and 9 bases separated the two germline ends. CDR3 length equals 13 residues. Germline V gene lookup returns CDR1 MNHEY and CDR2 SMNVEV (reference sequence). CDR3 nucleotides: TGTGCCAGCAGTTTCATGAATGGAGATACGCAGTATTTT. This gives the protein CASSFMNGDTQYF.

The chain joins TRBV19 to TRBJ1-1; a weak D match, TRBD1 (6 bases). Deletions cut 6 bases from V and 1 base from J, with 21 bases between. Germline CDR1 reads LNHDA; CDR2 reads SQIVND (reference sequence). This CDR3 region has 17 residues. The CDR3 DNA is TGTGCCAGTAGCGTTGACAGGAGCCTTAGGGGGAACACTGAAGCTTTCTTT. Protein sequence: CASSVDRSLRGNTEAFF.

The gene calls are TRBV7-9 and TRBJ2-1; D gene unclear. V gave up 3 bases and J gave up 4 bases, with 10 bases separating them. Germline V gene lookup returns CDR1 SEHNR and CDR2 FQNEAQ (reference sequence). The CDR3 length is 14 residues. The CDR3 DNA reads as TGTGCCAGCAGCTTGGTGCCCCGTTACAATGAGCAGTTCTTC. It yields the protein CASSLVPRYNEQFF.

The chain links TRBV28 to TRBJ2-2; D perhaps matches TRBD2 (6 bases). The CDR3 contains 13 residues. Trimming left V 8 bases short and J 5 bases short, with 12 bases between. Germline V gives CDR1 MDHEN, CDR2 SYDVKM. The CDR3 loop is CASLPGVTGELFF. The CDR3 nucleotides read TGTGCCAGCCTCCCGGGAGTTACCGGGGAGCTGTTTTTT.

The rearrangement links TRBV4-1 to TRBJ2-2; D not resolved. V dropped 4 bases and J dropped 4 bases, with 10 bases sitting between them. Looked up from germline, CDR1 is MGHRA and CDR2 is YSYEKL. The CDR3 loop spans 14 amino acids. The CDR3 DNA sequence: TGCGCCAGCAGCCTCTATCTGGGCACCGGGGAGCTGTTTTTT. It is translated as CASSLYLGTGELFF.

The genes are TRBV10-2 and TRBJ2-7; D is unresolved. V lost 3 bases to trimming and J lost 6 bases, with 9 bases between them. This CDR3 has 12 residues. Germline loops: CDR1 WSHSY, CDR2 SAAADI. This CDR3 reads CASSEVRSEQYF. The DNA for the CDR3 is TGCGCCAGCAGTGAAGTGAGGAGCGAGCAGTACTTC.

This chain connects TRBV13 to TRBJ2-7; D not resolved. The CDR3 extends over 14 amino acids. The ends were cut back, 2 bases at V and 9 bases at J, with 17 bases in the middle. Germline V gene data show CDR1 as PRHDT and CDR2 as FYEKMQ (reference sequence). Written as DNA, the CDR3 is TGTGCCAGCAGCTTAACTCAAAACGCAGACGGGCAGTACTTC. It is translated as CASSLTQNADGQYF.

V gene TRBV29-1 combines with J gene TRBJ2-7; possibly TRBD2 for D (5 bases). This CDR3 comprises 14 residues. Trimming took 4 bases from V and 5 from J, leaving 18 bases between them. Germline V gene data show CDR1 as SQVTM and CDR2 as ANQGSEA. Here the CDR3 DNA reads TGCAGCGTTGCCGAGGGCCTAACCCCCAACGAGCAGTACTTC. Translated: CSVAEGLTPNEQYF.

In DNA form, the CDR3 reads TGTGCCAGCAGTTCCCCAGGGTGGTCCTACAATGAGCAGTTCTTC. The encoded protein is CASSSPGWSYNEQFF. This chain uses TRBV27 with TRBJ2-1; TRBD1 might be the D (5 bases). The V end was cut by 4 bases, the J end by 1 base, with 11 bases between. The CDR3 is 15 amino acids. Germline values: CDR1 MNHEY, CDR2 SMNVEV (reference sequence).

V gene TRBV6-5 combines with J gene TRBJ1-4; no definite D call. V was clipped by 6 bases and J by 3 bases, with 11 bases between them. Germline CDR1 reads MNHEY; CDR2 reads SVGAGI. The CDR3 spans 14 residues. Here the CDR3 DNA reads TGTGCCAGCAGCCAAACCTGGGCTAATGAAAAACTGTTTTTT. Translated, it gives CASSQTWANEKLFF.

The chain joins TRBV7-8 to TRBJ2-3; 10 bases match TRBD2. The CDR3 is made up of 13 amino acids. V dropped 6 bases and J dropped 8; count of bases not matched to a gene: 5. In germline, CDR1 is SGHVS, CDR2 FQNEAQ. DNA for the CDR3: TGTGCCAGCAGATCTAGCGGGGGACTTACGCAGTATTTT. Translating it yields CASRSSGGLTQYF.

The gene calls are TRBV5-1 and TRBJ1-2; D is uncertain. Germline V lookup: CDR1 SGHRS, CDR2 YFSETQ. V lost 4 bases and J lost 8, with 18 bases in between. The CDR3 spans 14 residues. In nucleotides, the CDR3 is TGCGCCAGCAGCCCTGGTCCGGGTGGAGAGGGCTACACCTTC. Its translation: CASSPGPGGEGYTF.

CDR3 DNA sequence: TGTGCCACTTGCCCGGCGGGCCAAGAGACCCAGTACTTC. Protein sequence: CATCPAGQETQYF. The chain couples TRBV11-2 to TRBJ2-5; perhaps TRBD2 as D (5 bases). This CDR3 contains 13 residues. V was shortened by 10 bases and J by 1 base, with 13 bases between the two germline ends. Looked up from germline, CDR1 is SGHAT and CDR2 is FQNNGV. Full variable domain (rest looked up from reference TRBV11-2 and TRBJ2-5): EAGVAQSPRYKIIEKRQSVAFWCNPISGHATLYWYQQILGQGPKLLIQFQNNGVVDDSQLPKDRFSAERLKGVDSTLKIQPAKLEDSAVYLCATCPAGQETQYFGPGTRLLVL.